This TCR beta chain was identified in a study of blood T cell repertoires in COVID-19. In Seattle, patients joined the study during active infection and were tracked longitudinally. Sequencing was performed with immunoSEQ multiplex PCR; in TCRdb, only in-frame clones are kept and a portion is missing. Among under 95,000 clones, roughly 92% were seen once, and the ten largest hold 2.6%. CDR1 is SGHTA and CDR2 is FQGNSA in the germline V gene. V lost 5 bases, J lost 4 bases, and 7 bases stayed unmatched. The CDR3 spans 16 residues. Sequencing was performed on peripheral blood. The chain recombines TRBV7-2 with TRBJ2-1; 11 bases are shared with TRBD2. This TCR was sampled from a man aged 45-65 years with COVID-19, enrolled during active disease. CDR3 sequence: CASSPGTSGAYNEQFF. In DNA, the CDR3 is TGTGCCAGCAGCCCAGGGACTAGCGGAGCATACAATGAGCAGTTCTTC.